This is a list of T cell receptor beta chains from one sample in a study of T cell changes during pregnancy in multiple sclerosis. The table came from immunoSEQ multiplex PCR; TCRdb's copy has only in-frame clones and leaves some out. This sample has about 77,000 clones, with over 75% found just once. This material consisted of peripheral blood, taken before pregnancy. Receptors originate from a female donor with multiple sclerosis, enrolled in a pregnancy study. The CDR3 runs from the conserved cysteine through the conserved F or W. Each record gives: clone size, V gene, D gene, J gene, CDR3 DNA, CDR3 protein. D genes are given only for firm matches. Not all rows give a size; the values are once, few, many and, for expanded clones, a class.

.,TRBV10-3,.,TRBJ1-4,TGTGCCACCAGACCTCCGGGGACTAATGAAAAACTGTTTTTT,CATRPPGTNEKLFF
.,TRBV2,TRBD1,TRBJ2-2,TGTGCCAGCAGTGAGTGGACAGGGGTCCTCCCCGGGGAGCTGTTTTTT,CASSEWTGVLPGELFF
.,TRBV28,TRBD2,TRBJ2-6,TGTGCCAGCAGTTCCCTCCGGGGAGGGTCGTCTGGGGCCAACGTCCTGACTTTC,CASSSLRGGSSGANVLTF
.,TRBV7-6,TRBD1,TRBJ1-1,TGTGCCAGCAGCCCCCTCCTGCCTGACAGGGGAGGGAACACTGAAGCTTTCTTT,CASSPLLPDRGGNTEAFF
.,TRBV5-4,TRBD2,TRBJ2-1,TGTGCCAGCAGCCCTATGATGAGCGGGGGTAACAATGAGCAGTTCTTC,CASSPMMSGGNNEQFF
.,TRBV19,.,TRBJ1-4,TGTGCCAGTAGTCAGGACAGCCATGAAAAACTGTTTTTT,CASSQDSHEKLFF
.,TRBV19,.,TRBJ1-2,TGTGCCAGTAGTAGAGGCCCGGGGGTATTCGGAAACTATGGCTACACCTTC,CASSRGPGVFGNYGYTF
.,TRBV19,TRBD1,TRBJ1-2,TGTGCCAGTAGTCCCGGGACAGGGAATGGCTACACCTTC,CASSPGTGNGYTF
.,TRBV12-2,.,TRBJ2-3,TGTGCAAGTCGCGGCGGACCCGGGACAGGGTCTTTAACAGATACGCAGTATTTT,CASRGGPGTGSLTDTQYF
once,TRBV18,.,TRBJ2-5,TGTGCCAGCTCACCAGGGTCGGGAGAGACCCAGTACTTC,CASSPGSGETQYF
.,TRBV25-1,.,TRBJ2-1,TGTGCCAGCAGGAGCGGATGGGAGTTCTTC,CASRSGWEFF
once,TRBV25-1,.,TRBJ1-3,TGTGCCAGCAGTCTGGCAGCGGGAAACACCATATATTTT,CASSLAAGNTIYF
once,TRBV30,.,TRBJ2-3,TGTGCCTGGAGTACACGGGCGCGGGGCGGCACAGATACGCAGTATTTT,CAWSTRARGGTDTQYF
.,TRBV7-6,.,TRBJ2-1,TGTGCCAGCAGCCCCTCAGGGGGGAACTCCTACAATGAGCAGTTCTTC,CASSPSGGNSYNEQFF
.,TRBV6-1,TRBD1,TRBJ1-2,TGTGCCAGCAGTGGTACCCCCTTGTCGGACAGGGAGGCTAACTATGGCTACACCTTC,CASSGTPLSDREANYGYTF
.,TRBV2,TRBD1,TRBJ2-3,TGTGCCAGCAGTGACGACAGGGCCACAGATACGCAGTATTTT,CASSDDRATDTQYF
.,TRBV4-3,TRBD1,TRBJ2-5,TGCGCCAGCAGCCTTAGACAGGGGAGAGGAGAGACCCAGTACTTC,CASSLRQGRGETQYF
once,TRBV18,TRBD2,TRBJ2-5,TGTGCCAGCTCACTAAGCGGGGGTAACCAAGAGACCCAGTACTTC,CASSLSGGNQETQYF
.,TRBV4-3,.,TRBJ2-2,TGCGCCAGCAGCCATCTATTAACCGGGGAGCTGTTTTTT,CASSHLLTGELFF
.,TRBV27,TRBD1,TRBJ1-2,TGTGCCAGCAGTTTCCGACAGGGTGATGGCTACACCTTC,CASSFRQGDGYTF
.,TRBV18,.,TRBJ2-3,TGTGCCAGCTCACCGCAGGGGGGCGGGCCCCCTCCAGATACGCAGTATTTT,CASSPQGGGPPPDTQYF
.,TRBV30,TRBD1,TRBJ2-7,TGTGCCTGGAGTGTACTTGGGGACAGGGACTACGAGCAGTACTTC,CAWSVLGDRDYEQYF
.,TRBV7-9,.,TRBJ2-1,TGTGCCAGCAGCCCCAGGGTTATCAGCTGGGAGCAGTTCTTC,CASSPRVISWEQFF
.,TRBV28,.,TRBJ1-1,TGTGCCAGCAGTTTAATTCACTCCGTACCCGAAGCTTTCTTT,CASSLIHSVPEAFF
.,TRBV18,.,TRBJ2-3,TGTGCCAGCTCACCACAGCCCCTAACAGGGACAGATACGCAGTATTTT,CASSPQPLTGTDTQYF
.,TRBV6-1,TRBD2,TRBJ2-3,TGTGCCAGCTCAACTAGCGGGGACACAGATACGCAGTATTTT,CASSTSGDTDTQYF
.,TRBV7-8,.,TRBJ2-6,TGTGCCAGCAGCTTAGTGGGGGGAGAGTATGGGGCCAACGTCCTGACTTTC,CASSLVGGEYGANVLTF
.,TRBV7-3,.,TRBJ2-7,TGTGCCAGCAGCTTCGGGGTGGGTGATGGCTACGAGCAGTACTTC,CASSFGVGDGYEQYF